This TCR beta chain was recorded in a study of early stage breast cancer tumors. Only a few counts were recorded for this clone. This CDR3 has 13 residues. In germline, CDR1 is SGHRS, CDR2 YFSETQ. Trimming took off 4 bases at V and 3 bases at J, with 8 bases between the two ends. Clones were read by immunoSEQ multiplex PCR, and TCRdb kept only the in-frame ones, dropping some. This sample has 60,000 to 80,000 clones; more than 60% occur once, and the top ten carry approximately 3.7%. The chain employs TRBV5-1 and TRBJ2-1; D tentatively fits TRBD1 or TRBD2 (5 bases each). The source is a person aged 55 to 75 with breast cancer. Input material: blood. The CDR3 region is CASSRDHYNEQFF. The CDR3, as DNA: TGCGCCAGCAGCCGGGACCACTACAATGAGCAGTTCTTC.